The 23 T cell receptor beta chains in this list originate from one sample, sequenced in a study of blood T cell repertoires in COVID-19 (TCRdb year 2020). Libraries were built with the immunoSEQ multiplex PCR assay. TCRdb limited this immuneACCESS table to in-frame rearrangements with V and J called. A share of clones is missing; checked studies link under half to unresolved V genes, and the rest is unexplained. The sample table records about 33,000 clones; roughly 80% of these occur just once. The ten top clones hold about a sixth of the sample. The sample taken for sequencing was peripheral blood. The receptors stem from a man between 65 and 85 years old with acute or convalescent COVID-19.

This sequence joins TRBV12-3 or TRBV12-4 and TRBJ2-5; D gene ambiguous. V was cut by 6 bases and J by 5 bases, with 7 bases left in between. The CDR3 spans 11 residues. The CDR3 region is CASSSSETQYF. Here the CDR3 DNA reads TGTGCCAGCAGCTCTTCCGAGACCCAGTACTTC.

The rearrangement uses TRBV6-2 or TRBV6-3 and TRBJ2-2; 12 nucleotides line up with TRBD2. CDR3 length: 19 amino acids. Germline V gene lookup returns CDR1 MNHEY and CDR2 SVGEGT. V was pared by 0 bases and J by 6 bases, with 11 bases of the junction left unmatched. The chain's CDR3 is CASSYSRLAGGRRSGELFF. DNA of the CDR3: TGTGCCAGCAGTTACTCGAGGCTAGCGGGAGGGCGGAGGTCCGGGGAGCTGTTTTTT.

The chain combines TRBV4-1 with TRBJ1-6; 7 nucleotides line up with TRBD1. With 2 bases clipped from V and 9 bases from J, the junction kept 7 bases outside the gene matches. CDR1 and CDR2 from the germline V gene are MGHRA and YSYEKL. The length of the CDR3 is 15 residues. CDR3 protein: CASSQHQGVVSPLHF. The CDR3 nucleotides read TGCGCCAGCAGCCAACATCAGGGGGTGGTTTCACCCCTCCACTTT.

The chain uses TRBV6-5 and TRBJ2-7, with TRBD2 matching 13 bases. From germline, CDR1 is MNHEY and CDR2 SVGAGI. This CDR3 spans 14 amino acids. Losses at the gene ends were 6 bases for V and 5 bases for J; bases not matched to a gene: 4. The CDR3 loop is CASRGGTSGNEQYF. CDR3 coding DNA: TGTGCCAGCAGGGGAGGGACTAGCGGGAACGAGCAGTACTTC.

The chain has TRBV7-2 and TRBJ2-7; 11 bases align to TRBD1. The CDR3 length is 15 residues. Trimming took 3 bases from V and 3 from J; bases not matched to a gene: 4. Germline values: CDR1 SGHTA, CDR2 FQGNSA. CDR3 coding DNA: TGTGCCAGCAGCTTGGGACAGGGGGACCTCTACGAGCAGTACTTC. It is translated as CASSLGQGDLYEQYF.

This chain uses TRBV2 with TRBJ1-5; 10 bases agree with TRBD1. J gave up 1 base and V 2 bases, and 2 bases lay outside the gene matches. The CDR3 covers 16 residues. Germline V gives CDR1 SNHLY, CDR2 FYNNEI. CDR3 sequence: CASSEPDRGSNQPQHF. The CDR3 DNA is TGTGCCAGCAGTGAACCGGACAGGGGGAGCAATCAGCCCCAGCATTTT.

This CDR3 is CASRPTGGSGNTIYF. In DNA form, the CDR3 reads TGTGCCAGCAGACCTACAGGGGGCTCGGGAAACACCATATATTTT. This chain uses TRBV2 with TRBJ1-3, with 9 nucleotides matching TRBD1. Trimming cost V 6 bases and J 4 bases; bases outside gene matches: 7. This CDR3 has 15 amino acids. Per germline, CDR1 SNHLY and CDR2 FYNNEI.

The J gene is TRBJ1-2, the V gene TRBV30; D is undetermined. The germline V gene has CDR1 GTSNPN and CDR2 SVGIG (reference sequence). This CDR3 spans 15 amino acids. V lost 4 bases, J lost 7 bases, and 22 bases lay in between. CDR3 loop: CAWTTVGDGVGGYTF. CDR3 in DNA: TGTGCCTGGACCACGGTGGGTGACGGGGTAGGTGGCTACACCTTC.

This clone appeared once. This chain connects TRBV30 to TRBJ1-1; D possibly corresponds to TRBD1 (5 bases). V lost 4 bases and J lost 0, with 12 bases in between. The germline CDR1 and CDR2 sequences are GTSNPN and SVGIG (reference sequence). CDR3 length: 14 amino acids. The chain's CDR3 is CAWKGLTLNTEAFF. CDR3 nucleotide sequence: TGTGCCTGGAAGGGGCTTACCCTGAACACTGAAGCTTTCTTT. Supplemented by reference TRBV30 and TRBJ1-1, the full variable domain reads SQTIHQWPATLVQPVGSPLSLECTVEGTSNPNLYWYRQAAGRGLQLLFYSVGIGQISSEVPQNLSASRPQDRQFILSSKKLLLSDSGFYLCAWKGLTLNTEAFFGQGTRLTVV.

The chain couples TRBV6-1 to TRBJ2-1; D is possibly TRBD2 (6 bases). Trimming stripped 0 bases from V and 0 bases from J, with 9 bases between. The CDR3 is 16 amino acids. Germline V gene lookup returns CDR1 MNHNS and CDR2 SASEGT. In nucleotides, the CDR3 is TGTGCCAGCAGTGAAGCACGGGGGAGCTCCTACAATGAGCAGTTCTTC. It codes for CASSEARGSSYNEQFF.

The gene calls are TRBV4-3 and TRBJ2-1; the match to TRBD2 covers 10 bases. Germline trimming cut 4 bases from V and 7 bases from J; bases unmatched to any gene: 10. Germline V gene data show CDR1 as LGHNA and CDR2 as YSLEER. The CDR3 runs 16 residues. The CDR3 DNA sequence: TGCGCCAGCAGCCGAGCGGGAGGGGGTAGTATAAATGAGCAGTTCTTC. It encodes CASSRAGGGSINEQFF.

The rearrangement uses TRBV14 and TRBJ2-4; D is uncertain. From germline, CDR1 is SGHDN and CDR2 FVKESK. V was cut by 4 bases and J by 7 bases, with 8 bases left in between. The CDR3 consists of 12 residues. The CDR3 is CASSPDRNIQYF. CDR3 DNA: TGTGCCAGCAGCCCAGACCGTAACATTCAGTACTTC.

The J gene is TRBJ1-2, the V gene TRBV2, with a weak D call TRBD1 (6 bases). The V and J ends lost 8 bases and 8 bases respectively, with 15 bases between them. The CDR3 has 12 amino acids. CDR1 SNHLY and CDR2 FYNNEI come from the germline V gene. The CDR3 here is CASLYQGTGYTF. CDR3 DNA: TGTGCCAGCCTCTACCAGGGGACCGGCTACACCTTC. Full variable domain (rest looked up from reference TRBV2 and TRBJ1-2): EPEVTQTPSHQVTQMGQEVILRCVPISNHLYFYWYRQILGQKVEFLVSFYNNEISEKSEIFDDQFSVERPDGSNFTLKIRSTKLEDSAMYFCASLYQGTGYTFGSGTRLTVV.

CDR3 bases: TGCGCCAGCAGCTCCACGACAGGGGGAGGCACTGAAGCTTTCTTT. The encoded protein is CASSSTTGGGTEAFF. V is TRBV5-1 and J is TRBJ1-1; TRBD1 agrees at 9 bases. The CDR3 consists of 15 residues. The J segment lost 4 bases and the V segment lost 3 bases, leaving 7 bases of the junction unmatched. Germline V gene lookup returns CDR1 SGHRS and CDR2 YFSETQ.

V gene TRBV28 combines with J gene TRBJ1-6, with D perhaps matching TRBD1 (5 bases). Per the germline V gene, CDR1 is MDHEN and CDR2 is SYDVKM. Trimming stripped 3 bases from V and 5 bases from J, with 11 bases between. This CDR3 has 15 amino acids. CDR3 in amino acids: CASSFPRAHNSPLHF. Written as DNA, the CDR3 is TGTGCCAGCAGTTTCCCCAGGGCCCATAATTCACCCCTCCACTTT.

This clone was detected a few times. J is TRBJ2-7 and V is TRBV4-1; 14 bases fit TRBD2. V dropped 4 bases and J dropped 0; count of bases not matched to a gene: 5. This CDR3 region has 17 residues. From germline, CDR1 is MGHRA and CDR2 YSYEKL. In DNA, the CDR3 is TGCGCCAGCAGCCGTGGACTAGCGGGGGGTAGCTCCTACGAGCAGTACTTC. This encodes CASSRGLAGGSSYEQYF.

V and J are TRBV2 and TRBJ1-2; D gene uncertain. The V gene's germline CDR1 is SNHLY and CDR2 FYNNEI. The CDR3 loop spans 14 amino acids. The V end was cut by 6 bases, the J end by 0 bases, with 11 bases between. The CDR3 bases are TGTGCCAGCAGAGAGACATACACTAACTATGGCTACACCTTC. Translated: CASRETYTNYGYTF.

The CDR3 coding sequence is TGTGCCAGCAGCCCCGTCCCGCAGGGGGCAAAGACCCAGTACTTC. Translated, it gives CASSPVPQGAKTQYF. V and J are TRBV7-2 and TRBJ2-5; 8 nucleotides line up with TRBD1. There are 15 residues in the CDR3. Trimming removed 5 bases from V and 6 bases from J; junction bases left unmatched: 11. Germline V gives CDR1 SGHTA, CDR2 FQGNSA.

The chain recombines TRBV29-1 with TRBJ2-1; maybe TRBD2 (5 bases). This CDR3 has 16 amino acids. Trimming took off 0 bases at V and 0 bases at J, with 12 bases between the two ends. The germline gives CDR1 SQVTM, CDR2 ANQGSEA. The CDR3 nucleotides read TGCAGCGTTGAAGATCCAGCGGAGAGCTCCTACAATGAGCAGTTCTTC. This sequence encodes CSVEDPAESSYNEQFF.

This chain links TRBV19 with TRBJ1-1, with D unclear. This CDR3 is built from 18 residues. V was trimmed by 3 bases and J by 6 bases, leaving 26 bases between them. CDR1 and CDR2 from the germline V gene are LNHDA and SQIVND (reference sequence). CDR3 sequence (DNA): TGTGCCAGTAGTATCCCCTTTCTGGTTGGGAGCTATGGGTCTGAAGCTTTCTTT. As protein: CASSIPFLVGSYGSEAFF.

The chain joins TRBV10-2 to TRBJ2-1, with 9 bases fitting TRBD2. Germline V gives CDR1 WSHSY, CDR2 SAAADI. The CDR3 sequence is 14 residues long. V trimming: 4 bases; J trimming: 9 bases; junction bases outside the gene matches: 7. The CDR3 sequence: CASSAASGDGEQFF. CDR3 sequence (DNA): TGCGCCAGCAGTGCGGCTAGCGGGGATGGTGAGCAGTTCTTC.

V usage is TRBV7-2 and J usage is TRBJ2-2; 7 bases line up with TRBD1. V trimming: 6 bases; J trimming: 7 bases; junction bases outside the gene matches: 5. This CDR3 contains 13 residues. CDR1 is SGHTA and CDR2 is FQGNSA in the germline V gene. CDR3 nucleotides: TGTGCCAGCAGGACAGGGTTTATCGGGGAGCTGTTTTTT. It translates to CASRTGFIGELFF.

This chain uses TRBV6-5 with TRBJ1-3; 7 positions agree with TRBD1. J lost 3 bases, V lost 6 bases, and 8 bases had no gene match. The CDR3 covers 15 residues. Germline assignment: CDR1 MNHEY and CDR2 SVGAGI. The CDR3 here is CASRPTQGGGNTIYF. CDR3 nucleotides: TGTGCCAGCAGGCCAACTCAGGGGGGTGGAAACACCATATATTTT.